The following is a T cell receptor (beta chain) sequence with its context. This sample was taken from a study of shared T cell receptors in the human thymus. V was clipped by 6 bases and J by 1 base; unmatched bases: 9. CDR3 length: 14 residues. Germline V gene lookup returns CDR1 SQVTM and CDR2 ANQGSEA. The table came from immunoSEQ multiplex PCR; TCRdb's copy has only in-frame clones and leaves some out. The sample holds about 380,000 clones, approximately 95% seen once. Sequencing was done on a sample of thymocytes. This rearrangement joins TRBV29-1 to TRBJ2-7, with 7 nucleotides matching TRBD2. The TCR comes from a human donor. CDR3 nucleotide sequence: TGCAGCGTCCGGGGCGGGAGCAGGTCCTACGAGCAGTACTTC. Translation gives CSVRGGSRSYEQYF.